This T cell receptor beta chain derives from a study of T cells in Graves' hyperthyroidism and ophthalmopathy (dated by TCRdb to about 2019). At the level of the whole study: Peripheral blood was collected at initial diagnosis, before any treatment. TCR V-J signatures able to tell the groups apart were searched for in a discovery cohort of around 95 patients, of whom more than 40 had Graves' ophthalmopathy and around 57 had stable Graves' hyperthyroidism. Prospective prediction of ophthalmopathy was tested in an independent validation cohort consisting of under 20 hyperthyroidism patients and more than 15 patients who later progressed to ophthalmopathy. The 75 to 100 discovery patients were randomly split 7:3 into training and test sets. In addition, the study compared T-cell repertoires in thyroid tissue and in blood from roughly 6 Graves' hyperthyroidism patients. After blood sampling, hyperthyroidism patients were treated with methimazole at a starting dose of 30 mg daily, and ophthalmopathy patients were treated with high-dose intravenous methylprednisolone. The paper describes TCR Vbeta CDR3 sequencing of 135 peripheral blood samples, made up of 40 to 45 ophthalmopathy patients, some 76 hyperthyroidism patients and about 17 progressor patients.

Graves' hyperthyroidism was defined as stable when no progression to ophthalmopathy occurred over 18 months of follow-up. Hyperthyroidism patients were newly diagnosed, had a disease duration of under 2 months, and were aged 18 to 65 years. Exclusion was applied to patients with uncontrolled infections, other autoimmune diseases, pregnancy or lactation. Clinical symptoms, serum thyroxine and TRAb, thyroid ultrasound, and orbital computed tomography formed the basis for the diagnoses. PBMCs were separated from approximately 9.9 ml of fresh peripheral blood using Ficoll-Paque density gradient centrifugation. Total RNA was extracted with Trizol reagent, and quality was checked on an Agilent 2100 Bioanalyzer. The TCR beta CDR3 regions were amplified from RNA transcripts. The first round of RT-PCR for the TCR CDR3 was performed with the HTBI primer set and the Qiagen OneStep RT-PCR kit. Libraries were constructed in a second round of multiplex PCR, after which size selection and purification were performed. Paired-end sequencing of the libraries was performed with 100 bp reads on an Illumina HiSeq2000. On the authors' methods: SOAPnuke was used to process the raw data, throwing out any read that contained adapters or uncalled bases, had a mean Phred below 15, or lacked an exact constant-primer or identifier match. COPE v1.2.5 was used to merge the high-quality paired reads, and each unique nucleotide sequence was defined as a clonotype. MiTCR v1.1 was used to align the clonotypes against IMGT TRBV, TRBD and TRBJ reference segments. The analysis included only V-J combinations with a frequency above 0.0001, which together covered 99% to 99.2% of the repertoires. The TCS score was defined as the ratio of F50 (clonal expansion) to E x V (chaos), calculated using BLOSUM62-based TCRdist between CDR3 peptides within each V-J. Welch's t-statistics and random forest reduced roughly 530 V-J features to under 15, which were used in a naive Bayes classifier (R e1071). Through fastp at Q25 and MiXCR, TCRdb rebuilt clones from the public reads, retaining in-frame beta chains. CDR3 protein sequences are deduplicated, and each keeps its most common genes and DNA. These V and J calls originate from TCRdb's pipeline instead of the authors' own analysis. The sample table lists fewer than 350,000 distinct CDR3 sequences, approximately 15% of them with a count of one. Roughly 8.2% of the sample belongs to the ten largest clones.

Summary of the overall study and its limitations: No statistical method was used to fix the sample size in advance, and group allocation was not hidden from the investigators. In cross-validation, a model built on a 13 V-J signature told ophthalmopathy apart from stable hyperthyroidism with just under 90% sensitivity and about 81% specificity, and in testing the same model reached 80%/75%. Most expanded thyroid clonotypes (frequency above 0.001) were also detected in blood, a finding suggesting that blood repertoires may reflect thyroid immune responses. During validation, the model predicted progression to ophthalmopathy a median of roughly six months ahead of onset, with around 71% sensitivity and 72.22% specificity.

Note on this clonotype: Its cognate antigen has yet to be identified. A read error may be the cause here, since a much bigger clone is one base away.

The germline V gene (reference sequence) supplies CDR1 DFQATT and CDR2 SNEGSKA. There are 13 amino acids in the CDR3, from cysteine to phenylalanine inclusive. The kept DNA is CDR3 alone, 39 bases in frame from the first base. The receptor was isolated from a woman in her 40s with Graves' hyperthyroidism. Sequences were obtained from blood. The chain is encoded by TRBV20-1 joined to TRBJ2-5, with TRBD1 perhaps the D gene, on 6 matching bases. The DNA reads as follows: TGCAGTGCTGGACAGCGGAACCAAGAGACCCAGCACTTC. Its protein reads: CSAGQRNQETQHF.